This T cell receptor (beta chain) was identified during a study of shared clonotypes between healthy human individuals. Study details: Each donor had three CD4 naive, three CD4 memory, two CD8 naive and one CD8 memory plate.

The method was immunoSEQ multiplex PCR; TCRdb's version includes in-frame clones alone and lacks a portion of them. Here the sample spans about 1.5 million clones, approximately 98% being singletons. Germline CDR1 reads MNHNY; CDR2 reads SVGAGI (reference sequence). This CDR3 has 14 amino acids. The V gene end was trimmed by 6 bases and the J gene end by 3 bases; junction bases not matched to a gene: 2. Input material: naive CD4+ T cells sorted from blood. The subset: CD45RA+ positively selected. This TCR came from a man aged 30 to 39 in good health. This chain connects TRBV6-6 to TRBJ1-5; the match to TRBD1 covers 10 bases. CDR3 DNA: TGTGCCAGCAGGACAGGGGGCCTCAATCAGCCCCAGCATTTT. Its protein product is CASRTGGLNQPQHF.